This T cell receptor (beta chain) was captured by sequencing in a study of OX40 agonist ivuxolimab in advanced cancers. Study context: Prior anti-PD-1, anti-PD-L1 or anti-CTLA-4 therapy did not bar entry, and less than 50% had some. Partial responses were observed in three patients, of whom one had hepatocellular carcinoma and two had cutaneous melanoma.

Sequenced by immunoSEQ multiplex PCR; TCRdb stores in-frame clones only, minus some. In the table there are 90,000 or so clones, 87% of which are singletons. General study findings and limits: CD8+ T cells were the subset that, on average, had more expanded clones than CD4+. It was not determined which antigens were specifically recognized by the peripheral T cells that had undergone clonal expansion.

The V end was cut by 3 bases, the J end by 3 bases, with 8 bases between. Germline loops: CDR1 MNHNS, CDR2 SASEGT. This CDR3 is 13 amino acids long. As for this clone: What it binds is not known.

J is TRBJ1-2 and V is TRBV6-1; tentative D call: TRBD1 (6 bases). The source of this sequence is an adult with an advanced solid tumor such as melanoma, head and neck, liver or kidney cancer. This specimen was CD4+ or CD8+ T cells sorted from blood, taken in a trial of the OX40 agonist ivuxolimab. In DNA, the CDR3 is TGTGCCAGCAGTGACTGGACAGACTATGGCTACACCTTC. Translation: CASSDWTDYGYTF.